The 14 T cell receptor beta chains listed next were all sequenced from one sample in a study of blood T cell repertoires in COVID-19. Measured with immunoSEQ multiplex PCR; TCRdb has only the in-frame clones, and not every one. The profile shows roughly 120,000 clones, approximately 90% of them singletons. Sequencing was done on a sample of peripheral blood. These receptors were collected from a woman aged 45-65 years with acute or convalescent COVID-19.

The rearrangement uses TRBV6-5 and TRBJ1-6; possible D gene TRBD1, 6 bases. Germline CDR1 reads MNHEY; CDR2 reads SVGAGI. The CDR3 is 13 amino acids. V gave up 0 bases and J gave up 12 bases, with 9 bases separating them. The CDR3 nucleotides are TGTGCCAGCAGTTACTCGTCGGACAGACCCCTCCACTTT. Residues: CASSYSSDRPLHF.

V is TRBV7-9 and J is TRBJ2-5; a weak D match, TRBD1 (6 bases). CDR3 length equals 14 residues. Trimming removed 6 bases from V and 4 bases from J, with 15 bases in between. The V gene's germline CDR1 is SEHNR and CDR2 FQNEAQ (reference sequence). The CDR3 region is CASSIAGVLETQYF. Here the CDR3 DNA reads TGTGCCAGCAGTATCGCAGGGGTATTAGAGACCCAGTACTTC. The entire variable domain, with the rest obtained from reference TRBV7-9 and TRBJ2-5, is as follows: DTGVSQNPRHKITKRGQNVTFRCDPISEHNRLYWYRQTLGQGPEFLTYFQNEAQLEKSRLLSDRFSAERPKGSFSTLEIQRTEQGDSAMYLCASSIAGVLETQYFGPGTRLLVL.

This clone was picked up one time. This chain connects TRBV7-7 to TRBJ1-5, with unresolved D. Between the trimmed V and J ends, which lost 6 bases and 5 bases, there was a span of 11 bases. CDR1 SSHAT and CDR2 FNYEAQ come from the germline V gene (reference sequence). The CDR3 is 13 residues long. CDR3 coding DNA: TGTGCCAGCAGACGGACGGGAGATCAGCCCCAGCATTTT. It is translated as CASRRTGDQPQHF.

The chain has TRBV6-4 and TRBJ1-2; the D is unclear. The CDR3 is 15 amino acids. V dropped 5 bases and J dropped 2 bases, with 15 bases sitting between them. Germline loops: CDR1 MRHNA, CDR2 SNTAGT. The CDR3 nucleotides are TGTGCCAGCAGTAGTTCCGGGGAAAAAAACTATGGCTACACCTTC. Translated: CASSSSGEKNYGYTF.

This chain uses TRBV7-2 with TRBJ1-5, with TRBD1 matching over 9 bases. In germline, CDR1 is SGHTA, CDR2 FQGNSA. The CDR3 is made up of 14 amino acids. Germline trimming cut 5 bases from V and 7 bases from J; bases unmatched to any gene: 6. This CDR3 reads CASSLTGGMQPQHF. In nucleotides, the CDR3 is TGTGCCAGCAGCCTGACAGGGGGGATGCAGCCCCAGCATTTT.

The rearrangement joins TRBV4-3 to TRBJ2-6; D remains unclear. V was cut by 3 bases and J by 0 bases, with 9 bases left in between. Germline V gene data show CDR1 as LGHNA and CDR2 as YSLEER. The CDR3 spans 16 residues. The CDR3 DNA sequence: TGCGCCAGCAGCCAGGCTACAGTCTCTGGGGCCAACGTCCTGACTTTC. Translation: CASSQATVSGANVLTF.

The chain has TRBV7-9 and TRBJ2-2; 8 positions agree with TRBD2. CDR1 is SEHNR, CDR2 FQNEAQ, per germline (reference sequence). CDR3 size: 11 residues. The V and J ends lost 5 bases and 14 bases, in that order; junction bases with no gene match: 4. This CDR3 reads CASSRGGKLFF. The CDR3 region has the DNA TGTGCCAGCAGCCGCGGGGGGAAACTGTTTTTT.

The chain employs TRBV25-1 and TRBJ2-1, with unresolved D. The germline gives CDR1 MGHDK, CDR2 SYGVNS. Trimming took 1 base from V and 0 from J, leaving 7 bases between them. The CDR3 extends over 15 amino acids. Here the CDR3 reads CASSESISSYNEQFF. The DNA for the CDR3 is TGTGCCAGCAGTGAATCGATTAGCTCCTACAATGAGCAGTTCTTC.

The sample holds one count of this clone. This chain connects TRBV19 to TRBJ2-2; 8 nucleotides match TRBD2. The length of the CDR3 is 14 residues. The ends lost 7 bases at V and 7 bases at J; junction bases unmatched: 8. Germline V gene data show CDR1 as LNHDA and CDR2 as SQIVND (reference sequence). CDR3 protein: CASNAGRADGELFF. In DNA, the CDR3 is TGTGCCAGTAACGCCGGGAGGGCCGACGGGGAGCTGTTTTTT.

The genes are TRBV11-1 and TRBJ1-1; D uncertain. The CDR3 runs 15 residues. Trimming left V 5 bases short and J 4 bases short, with 17 bases between. Germline V gene sequence: CDR1 SGHAT, CDR2 FQDESV (reference sequence). For the CDR3, the DNA is TGTGCCAGCAGCCAAAGCGTGGGTCGGGGCACTGAAGCTTTCTTT. Its translation is CASSQSVGRGTEAFF. The whole variable domain, filled in from reference TRBV11-1 and TRBJ1-1, reads EAEVAQSPRYKITEKSQAVAFWCDPISGHATLYWYRQILGQGPELLVQFQDESVVDDSQLPKDRFSAERLKGVDSTLKIQPAELGDSAMYLCASSQSVGRGTEAFFGQGTRLTVV.

V usage is TRBV4-3 and J usage is TRBJ1-1; D unresolved. Germline assignment: CDR1 LGHNA and CDR2 YSLEER. V was clipped by 2 bases and J by 3 bases, with 10 bases between them. This CDR3 has 14 amino acids. This CDR3 is CASSQWREDTEAFF. The DNA of the CDR3 is TGCGCCAGCAGCCAATGGAGGGAGGACACTGAAGCTTTCTTT.

V and J are TRBV11-1 and TRBJ2-7; 8 bases align to TRBD1. There are 14 residues in the CDR3. V shed 6 bases and J 3 bases; nucleotides not matched to a gene: 7. CDR1 and CDR2 from the germline V gene are SGHAT and FQDESV (reference sequence). The CDR3: CASRYDRGRYEQYF. The CDR3, as DNA: TGTGCCAGCAGGTACGACAGGGGACGCTACGAGCAGTACTTC. The full variable domain, rest sourced from reference TRBV11-1 and TRBJ2-7, is EAEVAQSPRYKITEKSQAVAFWCDPISGHATLYWYRQILGQGPELLVQFQDESVVDDSQLPKDRFSAERLKGVDSTLKIQPAELGDSAMYLCASRYDRGRYEQYFGPGTRLTVT.

The chain couples TRBV5-6 to TRBJ1-3, with a tentative D call TRBD1 (5 bases). Trimming removed 2 bases from V and 0 bases from J, with 12 bases in between. The germline V gene has CDR1 SGHDT and CDR2 YYEEEE. The CDR3 runs 16 residues. The CDR3 coding sequence is TGTGCCAGCAGCTTCCAGGGTTTGCGCTCTGGAAACACCATATATTTT. As protein: CASSFQGLRSGNTIYF.

The chain combines TRBV28 with TRBJ2-7; D unclear. Germline CDR1 reads MDHEN; CDR2 reads SYDVKM. V was clipped by 8 bases and J by 4 bases, with 12 bases between them. The CDR3 consists of 12 residues. The CDR3 DNA follows: TGTGCCAGCTCAACATCCAAGTACGAGCAGTACTTC. Its translation is CASSTSKYEQYF.